This record concerns one T cell receptor beta chain sequence. Antigen: not known. In germline, CDR1 is MDHEN, CDR2 SYDVKM. The CDR3 has 17 amino acids. V lost 2 bases, J lost 0 bases, and 15 bases lay in between. The collection from each donor was one heparinised blood draw averaging about 116 mL. This specimen belongs to a study of beta chain features in type 1 diabetes. At the level of the study: Cell yields, gender and age were similar in healthy donors and patients.

cDNA synthesis used the whole RNA isolate, giving expressed TCRB sequences. Naive, central memory and regulatory T cell samples averaged approximately 3.9 million immunoSEQ reads each. Sequenced by immunoSEQ multiplex PCR; TCRdb stores in-frame clones only, minus some. This sample carries some 220,000 clones, 11% of them seen once, and the ten largest clones take approximately 1.5%. Whole-study results and caveats: Type 1 diabetes patients had TCRB CDR3s that were shorter (moderately but significantly so) in all four CD4+ subsets.

This TCR derives from a man in his late teens or twenties in good health. This chain joins TRBV28 and TRBJ2-3, with D possibly being TRBD1 or TRBD2 (5 bases each). Specimen: central memory CD4+ T cells from blood. The CDR3 nucleotides read TGTGCCAGCAGTTTAATCCCGAGTGGGGGAAGCACAGATACGCAGTATTTT. It is translated as CASSLIPSGGSTDTQYF.